The rows below give T cell receptor beta chains drawn from one sample of a study of neurological immune-mediated disorders. TCRdb re-called the 5' RACE reads with MiXCR, one entry per CDR3 protein. Of around 15,000 distinct CDR3 sequences detected, about 20% appear once; the ten largest clones hold 20% to 25%. Sequences were obtained from PBMCs. These receptors were collected from a man aged 50 to 59 in good health. CDR3s include the opening cysteine and the closing phenylalanine or tryptophan. Fields, in order: J gene, clone size, V gene, D gene, CDR3 protein, CDR3 DNA. A D gene is named only where the DNA matches it firmly. Some rows mark clone size as missing; the rest say once, few, many or name a class of expanded clone.

J: TRBJ2-7; size: -; V: TRBV19; D: -; CDR3: CASGPRSGRGMYEQYF; DNA: TGTGCCAGTGGACCCCGCTCCGGACGGGGGATGTACGAGCAGTACTTC
J: TRBJ2-3; size: many; V: TRBV20-1; D: TRBD2; CDR3: CSARDPSGGRDTQYF; DNA: TGCAGTGCTAGAGACCCCAGCGGGGGGCGGGATACGCAGTATTTT
J: TRBJ2-4; size: few; V: TRBV28; D: -; CDR3: CASSLRPKNIQYF; DNA: TGTGCCAGTAGCCTCCGGCCCAAAAACATTCAGTACTTC
J: TRBJ2-2; size: few; V: TRBV6-5; D: TRBD1; CDR3: CASILDRGTTGELFF; DNA: TGTGCCAGCATCTTGGACAGGGGAACAACCGGGGAGCTGTTTTTT
J: TRBJ2-5; size: many; V: TRBV20-1; D: -; CDR3: CSARAQLQETQYF; DNA: TGCAGTGCTAGAGCTCAGCTCCAAGAGACCCAGTACTTC
J: TRBJ2-1; size: -; V: TRBV7-9; D: -; CDR3: CASSGQEQFF; DNA: TGTGCCAGCAGCGGACAGGAGCAGTTCTTC
J: TRBJ1-4; size: many; V: TRBV11-2; D: -; CDR3: CASSLVADLNEKLFF; DNA: TGTGCCAGCAGCTTAGTAGCAGACCTAAATGAAAAACTGTTTTTT
J: TRBJ1-5; size: many; V: TRBV12-3/TRBV12-4; D: -; CDR3: CASTSAGNQPQHF; DNA: TGTGCCAGCACGTCGGCGGGAAATCAGCCCCAGCATTTT
J: TRBJ2-1; size: few; V: TRBV6-5; D: -; CDR3: CASRMTGRSEQFF; DNA: TGTGCCAGCAGAATGACAGGGAGGAGTGAGCAGTTCTTC
J: TRBJ2-2; size: few; V: TRBV6-6; D: TRBD2; CDR3: CASRYLAGANTGELFF; DNA: TGTGCCAGCAGGTATCTAGCGGGAGCGAACACCGGGGAGCTGTTTTTT
J: TRBJ2-5; size: many; V: TRBV5-1; D: TRBD1; CDR3: CASSLIGSGGAGYQETQYF; DNA: TGCGCCAGCAGTTTAATTGGATCAGGGGGCGCGGGGTATCAAGAGACCCAGTACTTC
J: TRBJ2-1; size: -; V: TRBV20-1; D: -; CDR3: CSASHSSRQFF; DNA: TGCAGTGCTAGTCACTCCAGCCGGCAGTTCTTC
J: TRBJ2-1; size: medium-sized; V: TRBV10-3; D: -; CDR3: CATGEGANNNEQFF; DNA: TGTGCCACCGGGGAGGGGGCCAATAACAATGAGCAGTTCTTC
J: TRBJ1-5; size: -; V: TRBV5-1; D: -; CDR3: CASSLQYGNQPQHF; DNA: TGCGCCAGCAGCTTGCAATATGGCAACCAGCCCCAGCATTTT
J: TRBJ2-5; size: once; V: TRBV5-4; D: TRBD1; CDR3: CASSLAGQGKETQYF; DNA: TGTGCCAGCAGCTTGGCGGGACAGGGCAAAGAGACCCAGTACTTC
J: TRBJ2-7; size: many; V: TRBV5-1; D: TRBD1; CDR3: CASSYGQGIREQYF; DNA: TGCGCCAGCAGCTACGGACAGGGAATCAGGGAGCAGTACTTC
J: TRBJ2-7; size: many; V: TRBV20-1; D: TRBD2; CDR3: CSGREGSNEQYF; DNA: TGCAGTGGGAGGGAGGGTAGCAACGAGCAGTACTTC
J: TRBJ2-7; size: many; V: TRBV30; D: -; CDR3: CAWSVTERGNEQYF; DNA: TGTGCCTGGAGTGTAACCGAACGGGGGAACGAGCAGTACTTC
J: TRBJ2-1; size: many; V: TRBV15; D: -; CDR3: CATSRVDRNNEQFF; DNA: TGTGCCACCAGCAGAGTAGACAGGAACAATGAGCAGTTCTTC
J: TRBJ2-1; size: many; V: TRBV7-2; D: -; CDR3: CASSPAPGYNEQFF; DNA: TGTGCCAGCAGCCCGGCGCCGGGGTACAATGAGCAGTTCTTC
J: TRBJ1-5; size: many; V: TRBV12-3/TRBV12-4; D: -; CDR3: CASSLAWGSLGNQPQHF; DNA: TGTGCCAGCAGTTTAGCGTGGGGGTCGCTGGGCAATCAGCCCCAGCATTTT
J: TRBJ2-3; size: few; V: TRBV20-1; D: TRBD2; CDR3: CSAYGLAGVFDTQYF; DNA: TGCAGTGCTTACGGACTAGCGGGAGTGTTCGATACGCAGTATTTT
J: TRBJ1-1; size: -; V: TRBV30; D: -; CDR3: CAYEGGLMNTEAFF; DNA: TGTGCCTACGAGGGAGGACTGATGAACACTGAAGCTTTCTTT
J: TRBJ2-5; size: many; V: TRBV4-3; D: -; CDR3: CASSQDRGIQETQYF; DNA: TGCGCCAGCAGCCAAGATCGGGGGATTCAAGAGACCCAGTACTTC
J: TRBJ2-7; size: many; V: TRBV6-1; D: -; CDR3: CASRRGGGGAYEQYF; DNA: TGTGCCAGCAGGAGGGGGGGAGGGGGCGCCTACGAGCAGTACTTC
J: TRBJ1-4; size: many; V: TRBV7-6; D: TRBD1; CDR3: CASSSWRGQNEKLFF; DNA: TGTGCCAGCAGCTCGTGGAGGGGGCAAAATGAAAAACTGTTTTTT
J: TRBJ2-1; size: -; V: TRBV7-6; D: TRBD2; CDR3: CASTLGLAYNEQFF; DNA: TGTGCCAGCACCTTGGGACTAGCCTACAATGAGCAGTTCTTC
J: TRBJ2-7; size: many; V: TRBV20-1; D: TRBD1; CDR3: CSAREPGQGINEQYF; DNA: TGCAGTGCTAGAGAACCGGGACAGGGGATTAACGAGCAGTACTTC
J: TRBJ2-1; size: medium-sized; V: TRBV29-1; D: TRBD2; CDR3: CSVGGTSGTNSYNEQFF; DNA: TGCAGCGTTGGTGGGACTAGCGGGACCAACTCCTACAATGAGCAGTTCTTC
J: TRBJ1-1; size: many; V: TRBV11-2; D: -; CDR3: CASSFGREYATEAFF; DNA: TGTGCCAGCAGCTTTGGACGGGAGTATGCCACTGAAGCTTTCTTT
J: TRBJ2-7; size: once; V: TRBV20-1; D: TRBD2; CDR3: CSARGSGVAGGREQYF; DNA: TGCAGTGCTAGGGGGAGTGGAGTAGCGGGAGGTCGGGAGCAGTACTTC
J: TRBJ2-5; size: many; V: TRBV20-1; D: TRBD2; CDR3: CSARDGGRAEKTQYF; DNA: TGCAGTGCTAGAGATGGGGGGAGGGCCGAGAAGACCCAGTACTTC
J: TRBJ2-2; size: many; V: TRBV29-1; D: TRBD1; CDR3: CSARQGGTGELFF; DNA: TGCAGCGCCCGACAGGGTGGCACCGGGGAGCTGTTTTTT
J: TRBJ2-4; size: many; V: TRBV5-5; D: TRBD1; CDR3: CASSALTGAKNIQYF; DNA: TGTGCCAGCAGCGCCCTGACAGGGGCCAAAAACATTCAGTACTTC
J: TRBJ2-7; size: few; V: TRBV5-1; D: TRBD1; CDR3: CASSLEDRRPYEQYF; DNA: TGCGCCAGCAGCTTGGAGGACAGGCGGCCCTACGAGCAGTACTTC
J: TRBJ2-3; size: many; V: TRBV7-8; D: TRBD2; CDR3: CASSLEWLAGPHGGTDTQYF; DNA: TGTGCCAGCAGCTTAGAGTGGCTAGCGGGACCCCACGGGGGCACAGATACGCAGTATTTT
J: TRBJ2-5; size: medium-sized; V: TRBV5-1; D: -; CDR3: CASRLGRAETQYF; DNA: TGCGCCAGCAGGCTTGGCAGGGCGGAGACCCAGTACTTC
J: TRBJ2-3; size: few; V: TRBV28; D: TRBD2; CDR3: CASSSSSGGWTDTQYF; DNA: TGTGCCAGCAGTTCATCTAGCGGGGGGTGGACAGATACGCAGTATTTT
J: TRBJ2-1; size: once; V: TRBV5-5; D: -; CDR3: CASSAPGTQASEQFF; DNA: TGTGCCAGCAGCGCTCCCGGGACTCAGGCGAGTGAGCAGTTCTTC
J: TRBJ2-2; size: many; V: TRBV7-2; D: -; CDR3: CASSLGQGWTGELFF; DNA: TGTGCCAGCAGCTTAGGGCAGGGATGGACCGGGGAGCTGTTTTTT
J: TRBJ1-2; size: few; V: TRBV5-1; D: -; CDR3: CASSLEGTTYGYTF; DNA: TGCGCCAGCAGCTTGGAAGGGACAACCTATGGCTACACCTTC
J: TRBJ2-1; size: -; V: TRBV20-1; D: TRBD1; CDR3: CSAEASGTGGSGSYNEQFF; DNA: TGCAGTGCGGAAGCAAGCGGGACAGGGGGCTCAGGGTCCTACAATGAGCAGTTCTTC
J: TRBJ2-1; size: medium-sized; V: TRBV27; D: TRBD1; CDR3: CASRYRGNEQFF; DNA: TGTGCCAGCAGATACAGGGGCAATGAGCAGTTCTTC
J: TRBJ2-1; size: many; V: TRBV21-1; D: -; CDR3: CASSKTSGRVNNEQFF; DNA: TGTGCCAGCAGCAAAACTAGCGGGAGGGTGAACAATGAGCAGTTCTTC
J: TRBJ2-1; size: many; V: TRBV6-5; D: -; CDR3: CASTHGRDGEQFF; DNA: TGTGCCAGCACCCACGGCAGGGACGGTGAGCAGTTCTTC
J: TRBJ1-6; size: medium-sized; V: TRBV27; D: TRBD1; CDR3: CASSAGTGRSPLHF; DNA: TGTGCCAGCAGTGCCGGGACAGGACGTTCACCCCTCCACTTT
J: TRBJ2-5; size: many; V: TRBV7-8; D: TRBD2; CDR3: CASSFTSGPSRETQYF; DNA: TGTGCCAGCAGCTTCACTAGCGGGCCTAGCCGAGAGACCCAGTACTTC
J: TRBJ2-7; size: many; V: TRBV6-2/TRBV6-3; D: -; CDR3: CASRNLRGNEQYF; DNA: TGTGCCAGCAGAAACCTAAGAGGGAACGAGCAGTACTTC
J: TRBJ2-7; size: few; V: TRBV7-2; D: -; CDR3: CASVESMSSYEQYF; DNA: TGTGCCAGCGTCGAGAGCATGAGCTCCTACGAGCAGTACTTC
J: TRBJ2-1; size: -; V: TRBV14; D: TRBD2; CDR3: CASSITLASGYYNEQFF; DNA: TGTGCCAGCAGCATTACCCTCGCTAGCGGATACTACAATGAGCAGTTCTTC
J: TRBJ2-5; size: many; V: TRBV20-1; D: -; CDR3: CSARDTLRDVQETQYF; DNA: TGCAGTGCTAGAGATACGCTCCGCGATGTACAAGAGACCCAGTACTTC
J: TRBJ2-3; size: -; V: TRBV7-9; D: TRBD1; CDR3: CASSTHRDRTDTQYF; DNA: TGTGCCAGCAGCACCCACCGGGACAGGACAGATACGCAGTATTTT
J: TRBJ2-5; size: medium-sized; V: TRBV29-1; D: -; CDR3: CSGAMSPGLYQETQYF; DNA: TGCAGCGGTGCGATGAGCCCAGGGCTGTACCAAGAGACCCAGTACTTC
J: TRBJ2-2; size: many; V: TRBV27; D: TRBD1; CDR3: CATRTGGSGGELFF; DNA: TGTGCCACCCGGACAGGGGGTAGCGGGGGGGAGCTGTTTTTT
J: TRBJ2-7; size: many; V: TRBV7-9; D: -; CDR3: CASSPKDVRENEQYF; DNA: TGTGCCAGCAGCCCGAAGGACGTTCGAGAAAACGAGCAGTACTTC